This paragraph covers one TCR beta chain sequence. The antigen is unknown. Some clones are missing from TCRdb's copy, which holds only in-frame ones; the method was immunoSEQ multiplex PCR. This sample yields 550,000 to 650,000 clones, of which around 96% are seen a single time; roughly 0.12% belongs to the top ten. These data come from a study of shared clonotypes between healthy human individuals. Study information: The study drew on two women and a few men aged 18 to 49 as donors. Study observations and caveats: Generation probabilities of non-shared clonotypes were lower (relative to those shared by all four donors). Estimated clonotype richness was generally higher in naive than memory subsets.

Naive CD8 cells lacked CD45RO and underwent positive selection for CCR7, leaving out terminally differentiated effector memory CD45RA+ cells. Material for sequencing was naive CD8+ T cells sorted from blood. This receptor was taken from a woman younger than 45 in good health.

The CDR3 coding sequence is TGTGCCAGCAGCTACATCGTCGGCCATTACATTGGCTACACCTTC. Protein: CASSYIVGHYIGYTF. The chain combines TRBV28 with TRBJ1-2; no clear D gene. The CDR3 is made up of 15 amino acids. The V end lost 6 bases, the J end lost 7 bases, and 21 bases lay between the germline ends. The germline V gene encodes CDR1 MDHEN and CDR2 SYDVKM.